This TCR beta chain came from a study of technical replicates of blood from a few donors. The method was immunoSEQ multiplex PCR; TCRdb's version includes in-frame clones alone and lacks a portion of them. The sample includes 78,000 or so clones, around 92% seen only once; the top ten take around 0.34%. The V gene lost 1 base and the J gene lost 2 bases, with 6 bases spanning the gap. The CDR3 extends over 12 amino acids. Germline loops: CDR1 GTSNPN, CDR2 SVGIG (reference sequence). The sequenced sample consisted of T cells isolated from PBMCs. The receptor comes from a human donor in good health. Some clones in this sample may be carry-over from other donors' samples. The gene calls are TRBV30 and TRBJ2-7; unclear D gene. The CDR3 here is CAWSAGTYEQYF. CDR3 nucleotide sequence: TGTGCCTGGAGTGCAGGAACCTACGAGCAGTACTTC.